This T cell receptor beta chain was retrieved from a study of early T cells in non-severe SARS-CoV-2 infection (dated by TCRdb to the early 2020s). Study-wide context: Bulk RNA from unsorted whole blood was used for TCR sequencing, so alpha and beta chains could not be paired. General study outcomes and caveats: VDJdb matching was skewed toward anti-spike CD8 responses and likely underestimated virus-specific expansions by missing private and CD4 specificities.

The library was generated by 5' RACE. Sequencing was performed on a NextSeq 500. The TCR library protocol attached unique molecular identifiers to individual cDNA molecules to correct for sequencing error and PCR bias. Both TCR alpha and beta chains were sequenced, and tight co-correlation was observed between alpha and beta sequence abundances in each sample. The original pipeline was this. V gene, J gene and CDR3 annotation of TCR sequences was performed with Decombinator V4. TCRs were defined as expanded if a significant change between any two time points was detected under a Poisson model with p below 0.0001. TCR abundances were normalised to the total number of TCRs sequenced in each sample and reported as counts per million. MAIT TCRs were defined by TRAV1-2 paired with TRAJ12, TRAJ20 or TRAJ33, and iNKT TCRs by TRAV10 paired with TRAJ18. A search of VDJdb, accessed on 1 November 2021, was run for TCRs annotated to CMV, EBV and SARS-CoV-2, with TCRs annotated for multiple antigens excluded. TCRdb reprocessing: public reads trimmed at Q25 with fastp, clones called with MiXCR, in-frame beta chains kept. Rows with a matching CDR3 protein are joined into one entry that keeps the most common DNA and genes. The V and J calls reflect TCRdb's pipeline rather than the authors' work. The sample data list about 26,000 distinct CDR3 sequences, and 3.5% to 4.5% of these were observed just once. About 5.6% of the sample is in the top ten clones.

This was a case-control study nested in a cohort of healthcare workers in London, UK, who had nasopharyngeal swab PCR tests and blood samples taken every week. Between 23 and 31 March 2020, the week of the UK lockdown, healthcare workers were enrolled and then followed up weekly for as long as 16 weeks. The CDR3 runs 13 amino acids, cysteine and phenylalanine included. Left in the record is the CDR3 DNA by itself, 39 bases read in frame from the first base. This clonotype was seen ten or more times. This receptor's antigen is unknown. The sample holds no much larger clone one base away, and base qualities are not on file.

The clonotype originates from an adult who was a healthcare worker with PCR-confirmed SARS-CoV-2 infection or an uninfected control (not recorded which). The source material was whole blood. The chain uses TRBV21-1 and TRBJ1-1; the table assigns TRBD1, which was not confirmed against the DNA. TRBV21-1 is a listed pseudogene. This receptor carries the CDR3 CASSTRQGNKAFF. The nucleotide sequence is given as TGTGCCAGCAGCACCCGACAGGGTAATAAGGCTTTCTTT.